The clone carrying this T cell receptor beta chain showed up just a few times. This sample was taken from a study of naive and memory T cell subsets. An equimolar mix of two oligonucleotides served as the beta constant-region primer for TRBC1 and TRBC2. A single record per CDR3 protein comes from TCRdb applying MiXCR to the UMI-ligation and nested PCR reads. The profile covers about 150,000 distinct CDR3 sequences, with approximately 15% appearing a single time and about 0.15% taken by the ten largest. Sequential positive selection took CD4 T cells first, then CD8 T cells. The CDR3 covers 17 residues. The germline gives CDR1 MGHRA, CDR2 YSYEKL. The ends lost 2 bases at V and 6 bases at J; junction bases unmatched: 11.

This clonotype was obtained from a human donor in good health. The J gene is TRBJ2-3, the V gene TRBV4-1; 10 positions agree with TRBD2. The sequencing sample was made of naive CD4+ T cells from blood. CDR3 residues: CASSQLLGLADRDTQYF. The CDR3 nucleotides read TGCGCCAGCAGCCAACTACTTGGACTAGCGGACCGGGATACGCAGTATTTT.